The rows below give T cell receptor beta chains drawn from one sample of a study of blood T cell repertoires in COVID-19. Some clones are missing from TCRdb's copy, which holds only in-frame ones; the method was immunoSEQ multiplex PCR. Among 50,000 to 75,000 clones listed, 79% were seen once. The sample consisted of peripheral blood. These receptors all come from a man aged 60-69 years with acute or convalescent COVID-19. Each CDR3 is given with its conserved first and last residue. The order of the fields is clone size, J gene, V gene, D gene, CDR3 protein, CDR3 DNA. D genes are given only for firm matches. Clone size is given for some rows only: seen once, a few or many times, or a class if the clone is expanded.

clone size: .; J gene: TRBJ2-5; V gene: TRBV6-6; D gene: TRBD1; CDR3 protein: CASSKARTGGEETQYF; CDR3 DNA: TGTGCCAGCAGTAAGGCGAGGACAGGGGGCGAAGAGACCCAGTACTTC
clone size: .; J gene: TRBJ2-7; V gene: TRBV6-6; D gene: TRBD2; CDR3 protein: CASTSGTLYEQYF; CDR3 DNA: TGTGCCAGCACTAGCGGGACTCTATACGAGCAGTACTTC
clone size: .; J gene: TRBJ2-1; V gene: TRBV5-1; D gene: TRBD2; CDR3 protein: CASSKGGSGSNEQFF; CDR3 DNA: TGCGCCAGCAGTAAAGGCGGGAGTGGGAGCAATGAGCAGTTCTTC
clone size: .; J gene: TRBJ2-5; V gene: TRBV7-8; D gene: .; CDR3 protein: CASSSRGSAETQYF; CDR3 DNA: TGTGCCAGCAGCTCCCGCGGAAGCGCCGAGACCCAGTACTTC
clone size: few; J gene: TRBJ2-7; V gene: TRBV6-1; D gene: .; CDR3 protein: CASSETGSLFSSYEQYF; CDR3 DNA: TGTGCCAGCAGTGAAACAGGGTCCCTTTTTAGCTCCTACGAGCAGTACTTC
clone size: few; J gene: TRBJ1-1; V gene: TRBV5-4; D gene: TRBD1; CDR3 protein: CASSWDRNTEAFF; CDR3 DNA: TGTGCCAGCAGCTGGGACAGGAACACTGAAGCTTTCTTT
clone size: .; J gene: TRBJ2-1; V gene: TRBV3-1/TRBV3-2; D gene: TRBD1; CDR3 protein: CASSQVTGDGQFF; CDR3 DNA: TGTGCCAGCAGCCAAGTGACAGGGGACGGGCAGTTCTTC
clone size: .; J gene: TRBJ2-1; V gene: TRBV3-1/TRBV3-2; D gene: .; CDR3 protein: CASSHSLREGNEQFF; CDR3 DNA: TGTGCCAGCAGCCATAGCCTCCGGGAAGGGAATGAGCAGTTCTTC
clone size: .; J gene: TRBJ1-6; V gene: TRBV2; D gene: .; CDR3 protein: CASSEAGDNSPLHF; CDR3 DNA: TGTGCCAGCAGTGAGGCAGGGGATAATTCACCCCTCCACTTT
clone size: few; J gene: TRBJ1-4; V gene: TRBV7-9; D gene: .; CDR3 protein: CASSIRTEEKLFF; CDR3 DNA: TGTGCCAGCAGCATCCGGACTGAGGAAAAACTGTTTTTT
clone size: .; J gene: TRBJ2-3; V gene: TRBV6-2/TRBV6-3; D gene: .; CDR3 protein: CASSYLRTLDTQYF; CDR3 DNA: TGTGCCAGCAGTTACCTTCGGACTTTGGATACGCAGTATTTT
clone size: .; J gene: TRBJ1-1; V gene: TRBV11-3; D gene: .; CDR3 protein: CASSFTGNTEAFF; CDR3 DNA: TGTGCCAGCAGCTTCACAGGGAACACTGAAGCTTTCTTT
clone size: .; J gene: TRBJ2-4; V gene: TRBV15; D gene: .; CDR3 protein: CATSMEGGGFSIQYF; CDR3 DNA: TGTGCCACCAGCATGGAGGGAGGGGGATTTAGCATTCAGTACTTC
clone size: .; J gene: TRBJ2-1; V gene: TRBV6-5; D gene: TRBD2; CDR3 protein: CASRQSGSNNEQFF; CDR3 DNA: TGTGCCAGCAGGCAAAGCGGGAGTAATAATGAGCAGTTCTTC
clone size: .; J gene: TRBJ2-1; V gene: TRBV11-2; D gene: .; CDR3 protein: CASSPLVSYNEQFF; CDR3 DNA: TGTGCCAGCAGCCCACTAGTATCCTACAATGAGCAGTTCTTC
clone size: .; J gene: TRBJ1-1; V gene: TRBV3-1/TRBV3-2; D gene: .; CDR3 protein: CASSQDREGVGTEAFF; CDR3 DNA: TGTGCCAGCAGCCAAGATAGAGAGGGAGTCGGCACTGAAGCTTTCTTT
clone size: .; J gene: TRBJ2-3; V gene: TRBV24-1; D gene: .; CDR3 protein: CATSDLPGVVDTQYF; CDR3 DNA: TGTGCCACCAGTGATTTGCCGGGTGTGGTGGATACGCAGTATTTT
clone size: .; J gene: TRBJ2-1; V gene: TRBV5-1; D gene: .; CDR3 protein: CASSLGGSYNEQFF; CDR3 DNA: TGCGCCAGCAGCTTGGGCGGCTCCTACAATGAGCAGTTCTTC
clone size: .; J gene: TRBJ2-4; V gene: TRBV9; D gene: .; CDR3 protein: CASSHTGRENIQYF; CDR3 DNA: TGTGCCAGCAGCCACACAGGGAGGGAAAACATTCAGTACTTC
clone size: .; J gene: TRBJ1-2; V gene: TRBV3-1/TRBV3-2; D gene: TRBD1; CDR3 protein: CASSPGTGVWGYTF; CDR3 DNA: TGTGCCAGCAGCCCGGGGACAGGGGTTTGGGGCTACACCTTC
clone size: .; J gene: TRBJ1-6; V gene: TRBV11-2; D gene: TRBD1; CDR3 protein: CASSSLDRGTDSPLHF; CDR3 DNA: TGTGCCAGCAGCTCTCTAGACAGGGGAACCGATTCACCCCTCCACTTT
clone size: .; J gene: TRBJ2-5; V gene: TRBV29-1; D gene: TRBD2; CDR3 protein: CSVAPAGGQETQYF; CDR3 DNA: TGCAGCGTGGCACCCGCGGGGGGCCAAGAGACCCAGTACTTC
clone size: .; J gene: TRBJ2-7; V gene: TRBV19; D gene: TRBD2; CDR3 protein: CASSTRGTSGLYEQYF; CDR3 DNA: TGTGCCAGTAGTACACGAGGGACTAGCGGTCTCTACGAGCAGTACTTC
clone size: .; J gene: TRBJ2-2; V gene: TRBV5-1; D gene: TRBD2; CDR3 protein: CASSHPSAGANTGELFF; CDR3 DNA: TGCGCCAGCAGCCACCCATCGGCGGGGGCGAACACCGGGGAGCTGTTTTTT
clone size: once; J gene: TRBJ1-2; V gene: TRBV7-9; D gene: .; CDR3 protein: CASSASTGQSNYGYTF; CDR3 DNA: TGTGCCAGCAGCGCATCCACAGGGCAATCTAACTATGGCTACACCTTC
clone size: .; J gene: TRBJ2-3; V gene: TRBV3-1/TRBV3-2; D gene: TRBD2; CDR3 protein: CASSQREGRDTQYF; CDR3 DNA: TGTGCCAGCAGCCAAAGGGAGGGCCGGGATACGCAGTATTTT
clone size: .; J gene: TRBJ2-1; V gene: TRBV10-3; D gene: .; CDR3 protein: CAISESTKLDPNEQFF; CDR3 DNA: TGTGCCATCAGTGAGTCGACCAAGCTAGACCCGAATGAGCAGTTCTTC
clone size: once; J gene: TRBJ2-7; V gene: TRBV7-2; D gene: .; CDR3 protein: CASTEPGLGYEQYF; CDR3 DNA: TGTGCCAGCACCGAACCGGGACTGGGATACGAGCAGTACTTC
clone size: .; J gene: TRBJ2-5; V gene: TRBV28; D gene: TRBD2; CDR3 protein: CASSLSGGGYKETQYF; CDR3 DNA: TGTGCCAGCAGTTTATCCGGCGGGGGGTACAAAGAGACCCAGTACTTC
clone size: .; J gene: TRBJ1-3; V gene: TRBV28; D gene: .; CDR3 protein: CASSFEQGAGNTIYF; CDR3 DNA: TGTGCCAGCAGTTTCGAACAGGGAGCTGGAAACACCATATATTTT
clone size: few; J gene: TRBJ2-2; V gene: TRBV19; D gene: .; CDR3 protein: CASVSRLEGELFF; CDR3 DNA: TGTGCCAGTGTCAGCCGGCTAGAGGGGGAGCTGTTTTTT
clone size: once; J gene: TRBJ1-1; V gene: TRBV6-2/TRBV6-3; D gene: TRBD1; CDR3 protein: CASSYPGTGGYTEAFF; CDR3 DNA: TGTGCCAGCAGTTACCCTGGGACAGGGGGTTACACTGAAGCTTTCTTT
clone size: .; J gene: TRBJ2-7; V gene: TRBV5-1; D gene: TRBD1; CDR3 protein: CASSPAQGAREQYF; CDR3 DNA: TGCGCCAGCAGCCCCGCGCAGGGGGCAAGAGAGCAGTACTTC
clone size: .; J gene: TRBJ2-6; V gene: TRBV2; D gene: .; CDR3 protein: CASSGSLRANVLTF; CDR3 DNA: TGTGCCAGCAGCGGGTCTTTAAGGGCCAACGTCCTGACTTTC
clone size: .; J gene: TRBJ2-1; V gene: TRBV21-1; D gene: .; CDR3 protein: CASSKWREGHDEQFF; CDR3 DNA: TGTGCCAGCAGCAAGTGGCGGGAGGGCCACGATGAGCAGTTCTTC
clone size: once; J gene: TRBJ2-7; V gene: TRBV10-1; D gene: .; CDR3 protein: CASSEDGSDSSYEQYF; CDR3 DNA: TGCGCCAGCAGTGAAGACGGGAGTGACAGCTCCTACGAGCAGTACTTC
clone size: .; J gene: TRBJ2-5; V gene: TRBV28; D gene: TRBD2; CDR3 protein: CASSLSLAGRETQYF; CDR3 DNA: TGTGCCAGCAGTTTGTCCTTAGCGGGAAGAGAGACCCAGTACTTC